The entry below gives a single TCR beta chain sequence along with its context. Its antigen is still unknown. Memory CD4+ cells were the fraction left after CD45RA+ naive selection. The data originate from a study of shared clonotypes between healthy human individuals. Study conclusions and caveats: Few donors restricted represented genetic and exposure-history diversity.

Clones were read by immunoSEQ multiplex PCR, and TCRdb kept only the in-frame ones, dropping some. The sample lists fewer than 2.5 million clones, approximately 93% occurring once. The CDR3 sequence is 15 residues long. Germline lookup yields CDR1 SGHRS and CDR2 YFSETQ. The ends were cut back, 6 bases at V and 6 bases at J, with 18 bases in the middle. Sequenced material: naive CD4+ T cells from PBMCs. Subset: CD45RA+ positively selected. The sequence derives from a man aged 18 to 30 in good health. Some clones in this sample may be carry-over from other donors' samples. This chain joins TRBV5-1 and TRBJ1-4; weak D call: TRBD1 (6 bases). The CDR3: CASTSRGRRDEKLFF. Written as DNA, the CDR3 is TGCGCCAGCACCAGCCGGGGGCGAAGGGATGAAAAACTGTTTTTT.